Shown below are 6 T cell receptor beta chains from a single sample sequenced in a study of cytomegalovirus exposure and HLA in healthy donors. PCR employed 60 Vbeta and 13 Jbeta primers. Measured with immunoSEQ multiplex PCR; TCRdb has only the in-frame clones, and not every one. The sample table sets out some 200,000 clones. Sequencing was done on a sample of PBMCs. The origin of the receptors is a girl aged 2-10 years in good health and CMV-seropositive.

This chain joins TRBV19 and TRBJ2-3, with D possibly being TRBD2 (6 bases). The CDR3 contains 14 residues. V was trimmed by 6 bases and J by 3 bases, leaving 13 bases between them. Germline values: CDR1 LNHDA, CDR2 SQIVND (reference sequence). CDR3 protein: CASSHKGTTDTQYF. CDR3 nucleotides: TGTGCCAGTAGCCATAAAGGGACTACAGATACGCAGTATTTT.

The rearrangement links TRBV30 to TRBJ1-1, with D possibly TRBD1 on 6 matching bases. Per the germline V gene, CDR1 is GTSNPN and CDR2 is SVGIG (reference sequence). Deletions cut 4 bases from V and 6 bases from J, with 15 bases between. CDR3 length: 13 amino acids. CDR3 sequence reads: CAWNGMTGSEAFF. In DNA form, the CDR3 reads TGTGCCTGGAACGGAATGACAGGTTCTGAAGCTTTCTTT.

The V call is TRBV27, the J call TRBJ2-1, with 7 bases aligning to TRBD2. The V gene end was trimmed by 5 bases and the J gene end by 8 bases; junction bases not matched to a gene: 6. Germline CDR1 and CDR2: MNHEY and SMNVEV (reference sequence). The CDR3 is 13 residues long. CDR3 DNA sequence: TGTGCCAGCAGTCGGGCGGGGGTCCATGAGCAGTTCTTC. Its protein product is CASSRAGVHEQFF.

This CDR3 reads CAISAPDRGSGNTIYF. The CDR3 nucleotides read TGTGCCATCAGTGCCCCAGACAGAGGCTCTGGAAACACCATATATTTT. The genes are TRBV10-3 and TRBJ1-3; D may be TRBD1 (5 bases). Per the germline V gene, CDR1 is ENHRY and CDR2 is SYGVKD. The CDR3 is 16 amino acids. The V gene lost 4 bases and the J gene lost 0 bases, with 13 bases spanning the gap.

The chain links TRBV29-1 to TRBJ1-4; TRBD1 matches 9 bases. Looked up from germline, CDR1 is SQVTM and CDR2 is ANQGSEA. There are 13 residues in the CDR3. Unmatched junction bases numbered 4, after V lost 6 bases and J lost 5 bases. The CDR3: CSVTGTGNEKLFF. As DNA, the CDR3 is TGCAGCGTCACCGGGACAGGGAATGAAAAACTGTTTTTT.

This chain connects TRBV6-1 to TRBJ2-7, with TRBD1 matching over 12 bases. V lost 1 base, J lost 6 bases, and 19 bases stayed unmatched. The germline CDR1 and CDR2 sequences are MNHNS and SASEGT. The CDR3 has 20 residues. This CDR3 reads CASSEVSESLTGTGGSEQYF. CDR3 coding DNA: TGTGCCAGCAGTGAAGTTTCCGAATCCTTAACCGGGACAGGGGGCAGCGAGCAGTACTTC.